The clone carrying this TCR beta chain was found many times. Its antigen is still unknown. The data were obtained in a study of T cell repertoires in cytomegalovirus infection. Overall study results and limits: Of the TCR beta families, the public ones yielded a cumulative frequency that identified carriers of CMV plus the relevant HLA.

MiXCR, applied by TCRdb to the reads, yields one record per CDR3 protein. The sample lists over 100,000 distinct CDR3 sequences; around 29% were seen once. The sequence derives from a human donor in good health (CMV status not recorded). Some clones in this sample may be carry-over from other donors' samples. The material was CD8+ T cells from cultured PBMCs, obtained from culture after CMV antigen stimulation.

The chain's CDR3 is CASSLGLVSYEQYF. The CDR3 coding sequence is TGTGCCAGCAGCTTGGGACTAGTCTCGTACGAGCAGTACTTC. The chain links TRBV11-2 to TRBJ2-7; 8 nucleotides line up with TRBD2. This CDR3 comprises 14 residues. Germline V gene sequence: CDR1 SGHAT, CDR2 FQNNGV. The J segment lost 4 bases and the V segment lost 3 bases, leaving 5 bases of the junction unmatched.